The 4 T cell receptor beta chains given below trace back to one sample, sequenced in a study of monozygotic twins with cystic fibrosis. Repertoires were generated with immunoSEQ multiplex PCR, while TCRdb's copy carries only in-frame clones and drops some. The sample lists tens of thousands of clones; approximately 80% were seen once. Source material: blood. Every receptor here comes from a girl aged 2-15 years with cystic fibrosis.

The J gene is TRBJ1-2, the V gene TRBV28; a weak D match, TRBD1 (6 bases). Looked up from germline, CDR1 is MDHEN and CDR2 is SYDVKM. This CDR3 spans 13 amino acids. V lost 4 bases to trimming and J lost 7 bases, with 13 bases between them. The CDR3 loop reads CASSYRVRTGYTF. CDR3 DNA sequence: TGTGCCAGCAGTTACAGGGTAAGGACTGGCTACACCTTC.

This chain uses TRBV28 with TRBJ2-1, with 8 bases matching TRBD2. Unmatched junction bases numbered 4, after V lost 2 bases and J lost 1 base. The V gene's germline CDR1 is MDHEN and CDR2 SYDVKM. The CDR3 is 16 residues long. CDR3 sequence: CASSLGGRLSYNEQFF. Here the CDR3 DNA reads TGTGCCAGCAGTTTAGGCGGGAGGCTTTCCTACAATGAGCAGTTCTTC.

The chain links TRBV6-6 to TRBJ2-7; 7 nucleotides match TRBD1. CDR1 is MNHNY, CDR2 SVGAGI, per germline (reference sequence). V was pared by 5 bases and J by 0 bases, with 7 bases of the junction left unmatched. The CDR3 has 15 residues. DNA for the CDR3: TGTGCCAGCAGTCCCGACAGGGTAAACTCCTACGAGCAGTACTTC. This translates into CASSPDRVNSYEQYF.

The chain employs TRBV6-5 and TRBJ1-2; unclear D gene. Germline V gene data show CDR1 as MNHEY and CDR2 as SVGAGI. The CDR3 totals 14 residues. V lost 2 bases and J lost 0, with 7 bases in between. CDR3 residues: CASSYPGANYGYTF. CDR3 nucleotide sequence: TGTGCCAGCAGTTACCCAGGAGCTAACTATGGCTACACCTTC.